This TCR beta chain appears in the sequencing data of a study of Tregs in tolerant kidney transplant recipients. The repertoire was sequenced with immunoSEQ multiplex PCR; TCRdb's copy has only in-frame clones and lacks some. The sample lists roughly 50,000 clones, more than 70% occurring once. This clone was found once. The nonmyeloablative bone marrow transplants came from related graft donors, with transient mixed chimerism. Between the trimmed V and J ends, which lost 2 bases and 1 base, there was a span of 11 bases. CDR3 length: 14 amino acids. Per the germline V gene, CDR1 is GTSNPN and CDR2 is SVGIG (reference sequence).

This chain joins TRBV30 and TRBJ1-2; D is unclear. This TCR came from a human patient who received a combined kidney and bone marrow transplant. T cells may partly derive from the graft donor. This material consisted of CD8+ T cells from blood (PBMCs), taken 12 months after the transplant. The CDR3 DNA reads as TGTGCCTGGAGTACCGAGAACTATAACTATGGCTACACCTTC. This sequence encodes CAWSTENYNYGYTF.